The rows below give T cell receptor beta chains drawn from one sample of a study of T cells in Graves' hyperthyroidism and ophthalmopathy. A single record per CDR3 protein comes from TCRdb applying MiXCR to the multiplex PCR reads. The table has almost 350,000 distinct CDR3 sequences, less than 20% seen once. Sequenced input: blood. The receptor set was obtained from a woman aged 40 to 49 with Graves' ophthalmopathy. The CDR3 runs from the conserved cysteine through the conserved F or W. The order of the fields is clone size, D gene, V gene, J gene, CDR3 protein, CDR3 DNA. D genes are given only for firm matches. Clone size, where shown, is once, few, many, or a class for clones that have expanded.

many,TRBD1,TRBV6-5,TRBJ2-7,CASKLTGRGHKVEQYF,TGTGCCAGCAAACTAACAGGCAGGGGGCATAAGGTCGAGCAGTACTTC
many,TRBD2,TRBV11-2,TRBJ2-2,CASSLVVPSGTNTGELFF,TGTGCCAGCAGCTTAGTAGTGCCTAGCGGTACGAACACCGGGGAGCTGTTTTTT
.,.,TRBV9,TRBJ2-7,CASIEGTNSYEQYF,TGTGCCAGCATAGAAGGGACAAACTCCTACGAGCAGTACTTC
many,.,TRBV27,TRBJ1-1,CASRRAGLNTEAFF,TGTGCCAGCAGAAGGGCAGGCTTGAACACTGAAGCTTTCTTT
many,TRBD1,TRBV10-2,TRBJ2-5,CASSVRGRETQYF,TGCGCCAGCAGTGTAAGGGGGCGTGAGACCCAGTACTTC
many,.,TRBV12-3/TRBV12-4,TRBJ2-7,CASEGGLGEQYF,TGTGCCAGCGAAGGGGGTCTTGGCGAGCAGTACTTC
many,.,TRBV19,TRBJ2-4,CASSKPQGLAAKNIQYF,TGTGCCAGTAGTAAGCCCCAGGGACTCGCTGCCAAAAACATTCAGTACTTC
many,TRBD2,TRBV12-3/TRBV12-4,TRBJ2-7,CASSFPAGGSYEQYF,TGTGCCAGCAGTTTCCCAGCGGGAGGTTCCTACGAGCAGTACTTC
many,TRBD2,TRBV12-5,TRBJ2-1,CASGQGLAGGSASYNEQFF,TGTGCTAGTGGCCAGGGACTAGCGGGAGGTTCGGCTTCCTACAATGAGCAGTTCTTC
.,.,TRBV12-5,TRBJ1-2,CASGLELRGHGYTF,TGTGCTAGTGGTTTGGAACTCAGGGGACACGGCTACACCTTC
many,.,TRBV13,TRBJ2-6,CASSLNRANVLTF,TGTGCCAGCAGCTTAAACCGAGCCAACGTCCTGACTTTC
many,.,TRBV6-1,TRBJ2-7,CASSESALGLPGTYEQYF,TGTGCCAGCAGTGAGAGTGCTCTTGGACTCCCCGGGACCTACGAGCAGTACTTC
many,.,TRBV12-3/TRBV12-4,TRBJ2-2,CASGFSNLALNTGELFF,TGTGCCAGCGGATTCTCTAACCTTGCCCTCAACACCGGGGAGCTGTTTTTT
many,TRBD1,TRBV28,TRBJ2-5,CASSSRLRDRAPGTQYF,TGTGCCAGCAGTTCGCGGCTCCGGGACAGGGCCCCCGGGACCCAGTACTTC
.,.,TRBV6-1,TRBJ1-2,CASSEAWGDGYTF,TGTGCCAGCAGTGAAGCTTGGGGGGATGGCTACACCTTC
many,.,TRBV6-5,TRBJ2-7,CASRPPGAGSYEQYF,TGTGCCAGCAGACCCCCAGGGGCAGGCTCCTACGAGCAGTACTTC
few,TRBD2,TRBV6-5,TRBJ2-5,CASSYSRSGGQETQYF,TGTGCCAGCAGTTACTCGAGGTCGGGGGGCCAAGAGACCCAGTACTTC
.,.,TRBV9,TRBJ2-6,CASSVPRRVLTF,TGTGCCAGCAGCGTACCGCGGAGAGTCCTGACTTTC
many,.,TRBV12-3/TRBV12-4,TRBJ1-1,CASSQRGESEAFF,TGTGCCAGCAGCCAAAGGGGTGAATCTGAAGCTTTCTTT
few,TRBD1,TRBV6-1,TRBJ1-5,CATGQGGNQPQHF,TGTGCCACGGGACAGGGGGGCAATCAGCCCCAGCATTTT
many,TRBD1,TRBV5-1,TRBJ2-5,CASSPFPGQGFETQYF,TGCGCCAGCAGCCCGTTCCCGGGACAGGGTTTTGAGACCCAGTACTTC
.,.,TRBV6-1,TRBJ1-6,CASSRVNNSPLHF,TGTGCCAGCAGCCGGGTCAATAATTCACCCCTCCACTTT
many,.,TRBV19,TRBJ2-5,CASSIQSGWQETQYF,TGTGCCAGTAGTATTCAGTCAGGGTGGCAAGAGACCCAGTACTTC
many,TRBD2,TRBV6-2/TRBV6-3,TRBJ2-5,CASSYNRGLAGGPGSEETQYF,TGTGCCAGCAGTTACAACCGAGGACTAGCGGGAGGGCCTGGGTCGGAAGAGACCCAGTACTTC
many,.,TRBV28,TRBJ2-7,CASSSPVIPSEQYF,TGTGCCAGCAGCTCCCCGGTTATTCCATCAGAGCAGTACTTC
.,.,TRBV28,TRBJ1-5,CASTHRLGSNQPQHF,TGTGCCAGCACCCATAGATTAGGAAGCAATCAGCCCCAGCATTTT
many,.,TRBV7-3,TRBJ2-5,CASSLGGRSEETQYF,TGTGCCAGCAGCTTAGGGGGAAGAAGCGAAGAGACCCAGTACTTC
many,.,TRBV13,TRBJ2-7,CASSLATSEGPNYEQYF,TGTGCCAGCAGCTTAGCAACCTCCGAGGGGCCGAACTACGAGCAGTACTTC
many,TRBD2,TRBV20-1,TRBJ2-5,CSASGRTSGRRWEETQYF,TGCAGTGCTAGCGGAAGGACTAGCGGGAGAAGGTGGGAAGAGACCCAGTACTTC
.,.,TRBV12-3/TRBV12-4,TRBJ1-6,CASSLATDSPLHF,TGTGCCAGCAGTTTAGCAACAGATTCACCCCTCCACTTT
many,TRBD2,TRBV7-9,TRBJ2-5,CASSLAREDPKETQYF,TGTGCCAGCAGCTTAGCGCGGGAGGACCCGAAAGAGACCCAGTACTTC
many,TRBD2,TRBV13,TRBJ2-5,CASSLSPGLAGREETQYF,TGTGCCAGCAGCTTATCCCCCGGACTAGCGGGAAGGGAAGAGACCCAGTACTTC
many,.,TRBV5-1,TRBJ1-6,CASSNLGANSPLHF,TGCGCCAGCAGCAACCTGGGGGCTAATTCACCCCTCCACTTT
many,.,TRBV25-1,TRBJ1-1,CASSEFFGEGEHTEAFF,TGTGCCAGCAGTGAATTCTTCGGAGAGGGCGAGCACACTGAAGCTTTCTTT
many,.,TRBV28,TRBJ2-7,CASSSRADGNYEQYF,TGTGCCAGCAGTTCCCGAGCAGATGGGAACTACGAGCAGTACTTC
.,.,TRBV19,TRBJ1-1,CASQPGTLMNTEAFF,TGTGCCAGTCAACCGGGGACCCTTATGAACACTGAAGCTTTCTTT
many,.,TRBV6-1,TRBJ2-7,CASSAEVGFSVYEQYF,TGTGCCAGCAGTGCAGAGGTGGGGTTCTCGGTCTACGAGCAGTACTTC
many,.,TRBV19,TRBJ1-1,CASSPGRGEAFF,TGTGCCAGTAGTCCGGGACGGGGTGAAGCTTTCTTT
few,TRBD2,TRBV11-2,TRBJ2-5,CASSLEPGTSGRAHQETQYF,TGTGCCAGCAGCTTAGAACCCGGGACTAGCGGGAGGGCCCACCAAGAGACCCAGTACTTC
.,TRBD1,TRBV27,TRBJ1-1,CASSPGTAHRTFF,TGTGCCAGCAGTCCCGGGACAGCCCACCGAACCTTCTTT
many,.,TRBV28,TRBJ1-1,CASSPAGHQNTEAFF,TGTGCCAGCAGTCCCGCAGGACACCAAAACACTGAAGCTTTCTTT
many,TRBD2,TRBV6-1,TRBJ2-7,CASRITSGENEQYF,TGTGCCAGCAGGATAACTAGCGGAGAAAACGAGCAGTACTTC
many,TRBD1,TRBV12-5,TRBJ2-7,CASGLVAGTAFSYEQYF,TGTGCTAGTGGTTTGGTAGCCGGGACAGCCTTCTCCTACGAGCAGTACTTC